Presented here are 5 T cell receptor beta chains from one specimen sequenced in a study of T cells after yellow fever vaccination. Using its own MiXCR run on the 5' RACE reads, TCRdb lists one record per CDR3 protein. The data contain under 300,000 distinct CDR3 sequences, 6.9% of them singletons. Source: CD4+ T cells sorted from PBMCs, taken 15 days after the yellow fever booster vaccination. The origin of the receptors is a man younger than 40 who received the YFV17D yellow fever vaccine.

The V and J genes are TRBV6-2 or TRBV6-3 and TRBJ2-2, with 15 bases lining up with TRBD2. This CDR3 comprises 18 residues. V gave up 6 bases and J gave up 6 bases; unmatched junction bases: 11. Germline V gives CDR1 MNHEY, CDR2 SVGEGT. CDR3 amino acids: CASSFRTSGRAYAGELFF. CDR3 sequence (DNA): TGTGCCAGCAGCTTCCGGACTAGCGGGAGGGCCTACGCCGGGGAGCTGTTTTTT.

The CDR3, as DNA: TGTGCCAGCAGCGTAGGACAGGCTATATCTGTTGGCTACACCTTC. It codes for CASSVGQAISVGYTF. The chain combines TRBV9 with TRBJ1-2, with a tentative D call TRBD1 (6 bases). CDR3 length: 15 residues. V lost 0 bases and J 7 bases, leaving 16 bases between the germline ends. CDR1 is SGDLS and CDR2 is YYNGEE in the germline V gene.

The rearrangement uses TRBV11-3 and TRBJ2-1, with 10 bases lining up with TRBD2. Unmatched junction bases numbered 11, after V lost 5 bases and J lost 7 bases. This CDR3 spans 16 amino acids. Germline V gene sequence: CDR1 SGHNT, CDR2 YENEEA. CDR3 DNA: TGTGCCAGCAGCCCCCGAACTAGCGGGGTTATTAATGAGCAGTTCTTC. This gives the protein CASSPRTSGVINEQFF.

V usage is TRBV7-2 and J usage is TRBJ2-5; D possibly matches TRBD1 or TRBD2 (5 bases each). Germline V gene data show CDR1 as SGHTA and CDR2 as FQGNSA. V lost 5 bases and J lost 5, with 21 bases in between. This CDR3 is built from 16 residues. The CDR3 DNA sequence: TGTGCCAGCAGCGCTCGCGGGCTAGCCGGGACCGAGACCCAGTACTTC. This translates into CASSARGLAGTETQYF.

This clonotype occurred many times. Because the CDR3's place on the DNA is in doubt, the DNA is left out and the CDR3 is given as listed by TCRdb. V usage is TRBV12-3 or TRBV12-4 and J usage is TRBJ1-5. The CDR3 is 12 residues long, ends included. CDR3 sequence reads: CASSSSAQPQHF.